The sample holds one count of the clone carrying this TCR beta chain. The CDR3 runs 15 residues. Trimming removed 6 bases from V and 7 bases from J, with 19 bases in between. Germline-derived CDR1 and CDR2 are SGHTA and FQGNSA. These data come from a study of blood T cell repertoires in COVID-19. TCRdb's table, derived via immunoSEQ multiplex PCR, lists solely in-frame clones and lacks some. The sample records 200,000 to 250,000 clones, approximately 90% being singletons. Sequencing used peripheral blood. The clonotype comes from a man older than 75 with acute or convalescent COVID-19. This chain uses TRBV7-2 with TRBJ2-1, with a possible D match to TRBD1 (6 bases). The CDR3 is CASSPWTAPGNEQFF. The CDR3, as DNA: TGTGCCAGCAGTCCATGGACAGCTCCGGGGAATGAGCAGTTCTTC. Full variable domain (missing parts from reference TRBV7-2 and TRBJ2-1): GAGVSQSPSNKVTEKGKDVELRCDPISGHTALYWYRQSLGQGLEFLIYFQGNSAPDKSGLPSDRFSAERTGGSVSTLTIQRTQQEDSAVYLCASSPWTAPGNEQFFGPGTRLTVL.